The rows below give T cell receptor beta chains drawn from one sample of a study of T cell repertoires in cytomegalovirus infection. TCRdb re-called the reads through MiXCR, storing one row per CDR3 protein. The repertoire holds some 170,000 distinct CDR3 sequences, with approximately 17% as singletons. The sequencing sample was made of CD8+ T cells from PBMCs. The receptor set was obtained from a human donor in good health (CMV status not recorded). Some clones in this sample may be carry-over from other donors' samples. Both conserved end residues are part of each CDR3. D genes are given only for firm matches. Expanded clones are given a class, and other clones once, few, many or no size at all.

size: NA; D: TRBD1; J: TRBJ2-3; V: TRBV15; CDR3: CATSRFRDRGTDTQYF; DNA: TGTGCCACCAGCAGATTCCGGGACAGGGGCACAGATACGCAGTATTTT
size: NA; D: NA; J: TRBJ1-5; V: TRBV6-2/TRBV6-3; CDR3: CASSYSAQPQHF; DNA: TGTGCCAGCAGTTACTCTGCTCAGCCCCAGCATTTT
size: NA; D: TRBD2; J: TRBJ2-7; V: TRBV2; CDR3: CASNPGLAPHEQYF; DNA: TGTGCCAGCAATCCGGGACTAGCGCCACACGAGCAGTACTTC
size: few; D: TRBD1; J: TRBJ2-5; V: TRBV29-1; CDR3: CSVSTGGWETQYF; DNA: TGCAGCGTTTCCACAGGGGGCTGGGAGACCCAGTACTTC
size: few; D: TRBD1; J: TRBJ2-2; V: TRBV5-6; CDR3: CASSATGPGELFF; DNA: TGTGCCAGCAGCGCGACAGGGCCCGGGGAGCTGTTTTTT
size: few; D: NA; J: TRBJ2-3; V: TRBV6-2/TRBV6-3; CDR3: CASSYFSQGDTQYF; DNA: TGTGCTAGCAGTTACTTCAGTCAGGGAGATACGCAGTATTTT
size: few; D: NA; J: TRBJ1-2; V: TRBV20-1; CDR3: CSARDLGLYGYTF; DNA: TGCAGTGCTAGAGATCTGGGCCTCTATGGCTACACCTTC
size: few; D: NA; J: TRBJ2-1; V: TRBV6-8; CDR3: CATAEQFF; DNA: TGTGCCACCGCGGAGCAGTTCTTC
size: NA; D: NA; J: TRBJ1-5; V: TRBV12-3/TRBV12-4; CDR3: CASSDDTLGGNQPQHF; DNA: TGTGCCAGCAGTGACGACACCCTTGGGGGCAATCAGCCCCAGCATTTT
size: few; D: TRBD2; J: TRBJ2-1; V: TRBV7-2; CDR3: CASSLTAGGRNEQFF; DNA: TGTGCCAGCAGCTTAACGGCGGGGGGGAGGAATGAGCAGTTCTTC
size: few; D: NA; J: TRBJ2-1; V: TRBV7-9; CDR3: CASSSDWDSYNEQFF; DNA: TGTGCCAGCAGCTCGGACTGGGACTCCTACAATGAGCAGTTCTTC
size: NA; D: NA; J: TRBJ2-1; V: TRBV5-1; CDR3: CASSLFGIYNEQFF; DNA: TGCGCCAGCAGCTTGTTCGGAATCTACAATGAGCAGTTCTTC
size: few; D: NA; J: TRBJ1-6; V: TRBV28; CDR3: CASSQYPSTVLNSPLHF; DNA: TGTGCCAGCAGTCAGTACCCCTCGACTGTTCTAAATTCACCCCTCCACTTT
size: NA; D: NA; J: TRBJ2-2; V: TRBV5-1; CDR3: CASSLNWDGGELFF; DNA: TGCGCCAGCAGCTTGAACTGGGATGGCGGGGAGCTGTTTTTT
size: few; D: TRBD2; J: TRBJ2-5; V: TRBV20-1; CDR3: CSARDGEPGGDRHEPLQETQYF; DNA: TGCAGTGCTAGAGATGGAGAGCCTGGGGGGGACCGGCACGAACCCCTTCAAGAGACCCAGTACTTC
size: NA; D: TRBD1; J: TRBJ2-7; V: TRBV7-6; CDR3: CASSFGSGGVNEQYF; DNA: TGTGCCAGCAGCTTTGGGTCAGGGGGTGTCAACGAGCAGTACTTC
size: NA; D: NA; J: TRBJ2-7; V: TRBV4-1; CDR3: CASSQDVSSYEQYF; DNA: TGCGCCAGCAGCCAAGATGTAAGCTCCTACGAGCAGTACTTC
size: NA; D: NA; J: TRBJ2-7; V: TRBV7-8; CDR3: CASSLEIGSSYEQYF; DNA: TGTGCCAGCAGCTTAGAGATAGGCAGCTCCTACGAGCAGTACTTC
size: few; D: NA; J: TRBJ1-1; V: TRBV12-5; CDR3: CASGLTGRTEAFF; DNA: TGTGCTAGTGGTTTGACGGGAAGGACTGAAGCTTTCTTT
size: many; D: NA; J: TRBJ2-3; V: TRBV7-2; CDR3: CASSNSTDTQYF; DNA: TGTGCCAGCAGCAACAGCACAGATACGCAGTATTTT
size: NA; D: TRBD1; J: TRBJ2-7; V: TRBV7-9; CDR3: CASSPTRQGHSYEQYF; DNA: TGTGCCAGCAGCCCTACCCGACAGGGGCACTCCTACGAGCAGTACTTC
size: few; D: NA; J: TRBJ1-2; V: TRBV7-8; CDR3: CASSLPGPRPGYTF; DNA: TGTGCCAGCAGCTTGCCGGGGCCAAGGCCCGGCTACACCTTC
size: many; D: TRBD2; J: TRBJ2-1; V: TRBV6-4; CDR3: CASSEAGNNEQFF; DNA: TGTGCCAGCAGTGAAGCGGGGAACAATGAGCAGTTCTTC
size: NA; D: NA; J: TRBJ2-1; V: TRBV7-6; CDR3: CASSLGGKDEQFF; DNA: TGTGCCAGCAGCTTAGGGGGGAAGGATGAGCAGTTCTTC
size: NA; D: NA; J: TRBJ1-1; V: TRBV15; CDR3: CATSRDDRDRNTEAFF; DNA: TGTGCCACCAGCAGAGACGACCGGGATAGAAACACTGAAGCTTTCTTT